This TCR beta chain emerged from a study of shared clonotypes between healthy human individuals. Study-wide points: The sharing of 5% to 5.5% of naive CD4 clonotypes was seen across a handful of donors.

All donors were healthy HIV-negative adults lacking recent acute infections or vaccinations. It was roughly 210 ng DNA, about 30,000 T cell genomes, that sorted-subset replicate PCRs used. TCRdb keeps only in-frame clones here, not all; method: immunoSEQ multiplex PCR. Altogether 2,500,000 or so clones are present, around 93% being singletons, with the ten largest covering approximately 0.41%. Trimming stripped 7 bases from V and 4 bases from J, with 22 bases between. This CDR3 is 16 amino acids long. The germline V gene has CDR1 LNHDA and CDR2 SQIVND (reference sequence). As concerns this clone: Its target is not known.

This receptor was identified in a man aged 18 to 30 in good health. Some clones in this sample may be carry-over from other donors' samples. The source material was naive CD4+ T cells from PBMCs. Sample subset: CD45RA+ positively selected. The V call is TRBV19, the J call TRBJ1-1, with D maybe TRBD1 (5 bases). The CDR3 DNA follows: TGTGCCAGTAATACCCTTTGGGCCAGGGAAGGCACTGAAGCTTTCTTT. This sequence encodes CASNTLWAREGTEAFF.